Sequencing of this TCR beta chain was carried out in a study of T cell responses to AZD1222 COVID-19 vaccine. Study-level information: The study pooled second doses at about 4 or about 12 weeks.

Looked up from germline, CDR1 is SGHKS and CDR2 is YYEKEE (reference sequence). The CDR3 loop spans 14 amino acids. Trimming took 2 bases from V and 8 from J, leaving 14 bases between them. This table comes from immunoSEQ multiplex PCR, and its TCRdb copy is limited to in-frame clones, with some not included. The repertoire includes some 160,000 clones, less than 95% of them detected once, and 4% to 5.5% sits in the top ten. Study results and caveats: With two AZD1222 doses given, Spike-specific TCR breadth and depth both rose.

Of note for this clone: Its target is unknown.

This clonotype was sampled from an adult in good health. Sample: peripheral blood, taken on day 0 of AZD1222 vaccination. The chain carries TRBV5-5 and TRBJ2-4, with D unresolved. CDR3: CASSLSHAVHIQYF. CDR3 sequence (DNA): TGTGCCAGCAGCTTAAGCCACGCCGTTCACATTCAGTACTTC.